The present T cell receptor (beta chain) was sequenced within a study of Graves' ophthalmopathy and Graves' hyperthyroidism. Study-level results: A 13-signature model separated ophthalmopathy from stable hyperthyroidism, reaching 85% to 90% sensitivity and roughly 84% specificity cross-validated.

This CDR3 has 12 residues. Germline V gene sequence: CDR1 PRHDT, CDR2 FYEKMQ (reference sequence). Between the trimmed V and J ends, which lost 8 bases and 4 bases, there was a span of 12 bases. Other autoimmune diseases, uncontrolled infections, pregnancy or lactation led to the exclusion of patients. Points on this clonotype: Its target is not known.

Amplification from RNA transcripts yielded the TCR beta CDR3 regions. An opening RT-PCR round employed HTBI primers and preceded a second-round multiplex PCR. In TCRdb, the multiplex PCR reads were re-called with MiXCR into one record per CDR3 protein. The data contain almost 750,000 distinct CDR3 sequences, 40% of them singletons. What was sequenced was peripheral blood. The TCR was taken from an adult man with Graves' ophthalmopathy. The rearrangement uses TRBV13 and TRBJ2-7; D unresolved. The CDR3 nucleotides read TGTGCCAGCGGATCGACGGGTTACGAGCAGTACTTC. This gives the protein CASGSTGYEQYF.